The 25 T cell receptor beta chains listed next were all sequenced from one sample in a study of blood T cell repertoires in COVID-19. Clones were sequenced by immunoSEQ multiplex PCR, and TCRdb holds only the in-frame ones, with some missing. The sample has under 30,000 clones; 80% to 90% are singletons. The sample was peripheral blood. Receptor source: a human donor with active COVID-19. The donor label of this sample is uncertain.

The chain has TRBV12-3 or TRBV12-4 and TRBJ1-4, with no clear D. V was shortened by 5 bases and J by 5 bases, with 9 bases between the two germline ends. The CDR3 runs to 13 residues. For the CDR3, the DNA is TGTGCCAGCAGTATGACGGGGAATGAAAAACTGTTTTTT. It translates to CASSMTGNEKLFF.

This clone has just one count. The chain carries TRBV3-1 (or the pseudogene TRBV3-2) and TRBJ1-6, with 9 bases matching TRBD1. Germline CDR1 is LGHDT and CDR2 is YNNKEL (reference sequence). The V and J ends lost 3 bases and 13 bases, in that order; junction bases with no gene match: 13. CDR3 length: 16 amino acids. The CDR3 here is CASSHTPGQGVTPLHF. DNA of the CDR3: TGTGCCAGCAGCCACACTCCGGGACAGGGAGTAACGCCCCTCCACTTT.

V is TRBV3-1 (or the pseudogene TRBV3-2) and J is TRBJ1-2; D is unclear. This CDR3 has 16 residues. Germline CDR1 LGHDT, CDR2 YNNKEL (reference sequence). The germline V and J ends were trimmed by 2 bases and 1 base, with 14 bases remaining between them. The CDR3 bases are TGTGCCAGCAGCCAACAGGCCCACGTTGATAACTATGGCTACACCTTC. It codes for CASSQQAHVDNYGYTF.

The chain has TRBV9 and TRBJ2-7, with 7 bases that match TRBD1. Germline values: CDR1 SGDLS, CDR2 YYNGEE. This CDR3 region has 16 residues. With V trimmed by 0 bases and J by 3 bases, 9 bases remained unmatched. CDR3 nucleotide sequence: TGTGCCAGCAGCGTAGGGCACCGACAGGGATACTACGAGCAGTACTTC. It is translated as CASSVGHRQGYYEQYF.

This clone was detected once. The V gene is TRBV10-3, the J gene TRBJ2-5; 12 nucleotides line up with TRBD2. The V gene's germline CDR1 is ENHRY and CDR2 SYGVKD. This CDR3 is 17 amino acids long. V was pared by 2 bases and J by 2 bases, with 6 bases of the junction left unmatched. The CDR3 sequence: CAISERWTSGDQETQYF. CDR3 coding DNA: TGTGCCATCAGTGAGCGGTGGACTAGCGGGGATCAAGAGACCCAGTACTTC.

The J gene is TRBJ1-3, the V gene TRBV18; D gene uncertain. Per germline, CDR1 KGHSH and CDR2 LQKENI. V gave up 2 bases and J gave up 0 bases, with 8 bases separating them. The CDR3 contains 15 residues. The CDR3 sequence is CASSPGGSSGNTIYF. CDR3 nucleotide sequence: TGTGCCAGCTCACCAGGCGGCAGCTCTGGAAACACCATATATTTT.

The rearrangement joins TRBV4-2 to TRBJ1-4; D gene unclear. The V end was cut by 8 bases, the J end by 6 bases, with 22 bases between. The CDR3 is 16 amino acids. Germline values: CDR1 LGHNA, CDR2 YNFKEQ. The CDR3 is CASSLTGGRNDEKLFF. The CDR3 DNA reads as TGTGCCAGCTCCCTTACGGGAGGCCGGAATGATGAAAAACTGTTTTTT.

The chain employs TRBV3-1 (or the pseudogene TRBV3-2) and TRBJ2-3; 10 bases match TRBD2. This CDR3 contains 17 residues. Germline values: CDR1 LGHDT, CDR2 YNNKEL (reference sequence). The J segment lost 5 bases and the V segment lost 0 bases, leaving 8 bases of the junction unmatched. The CDR3 sequence: CASSQDILAGTQDTQYF. DNA of the CDR3: TGTGCCAGCAGCCAAGATATACTAGCGGGGACTCAAGATACGCAGTATTTT.

The rearrangement joins TRBV19 to TRBJ2-4; 7 positions match TRBD1. The CDR3 is 12 residues long. Germline V CDR1 and CDR2: LNHDA, SQIVND (reference sequence). V was pared by 4 bases and J by 12 bases, with 6 bases of the junction left unmatched. In DNA, the CDR3 is TGTGCCAGTAGTAACCTGGGACAGAGTCAGTACTTC. This codes for CASSNLGQSQYF.

This rearrangement joins TRBV27 to TRBJ2-7, with D unresolved. The CDR3 is made up of 12 amino acids. Trimming stripped 5 bases from V and 2 bases from J, with 7 bases between. CDR1 and CDR2 (germline): MNHEY, SMNVEV (reference sequence). The CDR3 region is CASSAYPYEQYF. DNA for the CDR3: TGTGCCAGCAGTGCCTACCCCTACGAGCAGTACTTC.

V gene TRBV29-1 combines with J gene TRBJ2-1; D gene ambiguous. Trimming stripped 1 base from V and 7 bases from J, with 14 bases between. The CDR3 runs to 14 residues. Germline CDR1 and CDR2: SQVTM and ANQGSEA. The CDR3 DNA sequence: TGCAGCGTTGAAGGGGCAACGGCAAGGAATGAGCAGTTCTTC. This gives the protein CSVEGATARNEQFF.

This clone was observed a handful of times. The chain links TRBV29-1 to TRBJ2-7; 13 nucleotides align to TRBD2. V lost 6 bases and J lost 2; bases outside the gene matches: 7. Germline lookup yields CDR1 SQVTM and CDR2 ANQGSEA. This CDR3 is 15 amino acids long. For the CDR3, the DNA is TGCAGCGTCGGCAAGACTAGCGGGAGGCCCTACGAGCAGTACTTC. It encodes CSVGKTSGRPYEQYF.

The V call is TRBV15, the J call TRBJ1-5; no definite D call. This CDR3 region has 15 residues. V lost 8 bases to trimming and J lost 2 bases, with 16 bases between them. Germline V gives CDR1 LNHNV, CDR2 YYDKDF (reference sequence). DNA of the CDR3: TGTGCCACCGGAGGAGGCAGTTCGGGCAATCAGCCCCAGCATTTT. It is translated as CATGGGSSGNQPQHF.

The rearrangement links TRBV20-1 to TRBJ2-5; 16 bases line up with TRBD2. J was trimmed by 3 bases and V by 3 bases; bases with no gene match: 4. Germline CDR1 and CDR2: DFQATT and SNEGSKA (reference sequence). The CDR3 is 16 amino acids. The CDR3 coding sequence is TGCAGTGCTAGTCGTGGGACTAGCGGGGGGGAAGAGACCCAGTACTTC. Translated: CSASRGTSGGEETQYF.

Comments on this clone: Other DNA sequences in the sample encode the same CDR3. The V and J genes are TRBV20-1 and TRBJ2-7; D is possibly TRBD1 (5 bases). The V end was cut by 3 bases, the J end by 5 bases, with 8 bases between. The CDR3 consists of 11 residues. Germline-derived CDR1 and CDR2 are DFQATT and SNEGSKA (reference sequence). The CDR3 is CSASSGHEQYF. In nucleotides, the CDR3 is TGCAGTGCTAGTTCAGGGCACGAGCAGTACTTC.

Notes on this clone: An end of the junction does not agree with germline; a read error may underlie this. J is TRBJ1-2 and V is TRBV20-1; no definite D call. Germline values: CDR1 DFQATT, CDR2 SNEGSKA (reference sequence). The CDR3 length is 11 residues. The CDR3 DNA sequence: TGCAGTGCTGGAGACACTTATGGCTACACCTTC. Protein product: CSAGDTYGYTF.

The chain couples TRBV3-1 (or the pseudogene TRBV3-2) to TRBJ1-6, with 7 nucleotides matching TRBD1. Germline CDR1 reads LGHDT; CDR2 reads YNNKEL (reference sequence). The CDR3 spans 16 residues. Trimming took 4 bases from V and 7 from J; bases not matched to a gene: 10. The CDR3 nucleotides are TGTGCCAGCAGCCTTGCCGACGGGACAGCCAATTCACCCCTCCACTTT. Its protein product is CASSLADGTANSPLHF.

V gene TRBV5-1 combines with J gene TRBJ2-6; D call uncertain. The V gene's germline CDR1 is SGHRS and CDR2 YFSETQ. The CDR3 runs to 17 residues. V gave up 4 bases and J gave up 0 bases, with 14 bases separating them. The CDR3 sequence: CASSLEIIDSGANVLTF. The CDR3 DNA reads TGCGCCAGCAGCCTCGAGATCATTGACTCTGGGGCCAACGTCCTGACTTTC.

This clone was recorded once. This sequence joins TRBV5-1 and TRBJ1-1; 7 nucleotides agree with TRBD1. This CDR3 region has 16 residues. CDR1 SGHRS and CDR2 YFSETQ come from the germline V gene. The V segment lost 2 bases and the J segment 0 bases; nucleotides outside the gene matches: 7. Written as DNA, the CDR3 is TGCGCCAGCAGCTTTAGTACAGGGGCGATGAACACTGAAGCTTTCTTT. Its protein product is CASSFSTGAMNTEAFF.

This chain joins TRBV2 and TRBJ1-1; a weak D match, TRBD1 (5 bases). This CDR3 has 15 residues. V gave up 8 bases and J gave up 1 base, with 17 bases separating them. Germline V gene sequence: CDR1 SNHLY, CDR2 FYNNEI. The CDR3 DNA sequence: TGTGCCAGCGTAGAGGGAGGGGTGGGGAACACTGAAGCTTTCTTT. It yields the protein CASVEGGVGNTEAFF.

The chain links TRBV5-4 to TRBJ2-3, with TRBD2 matching 8 bases. Germline V gene sequence: CDR1 SGHNT, CDR2 YYREEE (reference sequence). The CDR3 is made up of 15 amino acids. V was pared by 4 bases and J by 2 bases, with 6 bases of the junction left unmatched. The CDR3, as DNA: TGTGCCAGCAGCGCGCAAGCGGGGGTCACAGATACGCAGTATTTT. Protein: CASSAQAGVTDTQYF.

V is TRBV6-6 and J is TRBJ2-5, with 11 bases that match TRBD1. The CDR3 has 15 residues. V lost 5 bases and J lost 5; bases outside the gene matches: 7. In germline, CDR1 is MNHNY, CDR2 SVGAGI (reference sequence). The CDR3 DNA follows: TGTGCCAGCAGTCGATCCGGACAGGGGGCGGAGACCCAGTACTTC. This gives the protein CASSRSGQGAETQYF.

This clone has only a few counts. The chain joins TRBV7-9 to TRBJ1-6, with 8 nucleotides matching TRBD1. V shed 5 bases, J shed 7 bases, and the junction held 7 bases outside the gene matches. The CDR3 length is 15 residues. Germline V gives CDR1 SEHNR, CDR2 FQNEAQ (reference sequence). The CDR3, as DNA: TGTGCCAGCAGCCTAACTGGACAGGGAAATTCACCCCTCCACTTT. Translating gives CASSLTGQGNSPLHF.

CDR3 protein: CASSFLPTGSGSGRYEQYF. The DNA of the CDR3 is TGTGCCAGTAGCTTCCTTCCGACAGGGTCTGGAAGCGGCAGATACGAGCAGTACTTC. This chain links TRBV19 with TRBJ2-7, with TRBD1 matching over 7 bases. Trimming removed 6 bases from V and 4 bases from J; junction bases left unmatched: 24. CDR1 LNHDA and CDR2 SQIVND come from the germline V gene (reference sequence). The CDR3 consists of 19 residues.

The chain combines TRBV28 with TRBJ1-4; D not certain. With 7 bases removed from V and 3 bases from J, the gap between germline ends came to 9 bases. This CDR3 is 13 amino acids long. The germline CDR1 and CDR2 sequences are MDHEN and SYDVKM. In nucleotides, the CDR3 is TGTGCCAGCAACTCGGGGTCTAATGAAAAACTGTTTTTT. It encodes CASNSGSNEKLFF. The variable domain in full, completed from reference TRBV28 and TRBJ1-4, reads DVKVTQSSRYLVKRTGEKVFLECVQDMDHENMFWYRQDPGLGLRLIYFSYDVKMKEKGDIPEGYSVSREKKERFSLILESASTNQTSMYLCASNSGSNEKLFFGSGTQLSVL.